This T cell receptor (beta chain) was retrieved from a study of blood T cell repertoires in COVID-19. On the study more broadly: Italy, Spain and the United States were the sources of the convalescent and acute COVID-19 samples. Sources were T cells, B-cell-depleted T cells, or PBMCs; the material itself was cDNA or gDNA.

Germline assignment: CDR1 MDHEN and CDR2 SYDVKM. V gave up 4 bases and J gave up 0 bases; unmatched junction bases: 9. The CDR3 loop spans 17 amino acids. Assay: immunoSEQ multiplex PCR; the TCRdb copy retains only in-frame clones and omits some. The sample yields roughly 260,000 clones, roughly 86% seen once. The J gene is TRBJ1-3, the V gene TRBV28; 7 nucleotides agree with TRBD1. The material sequenced was peripheral blood. This sequence originates from a woman between 45 and 60 years old with acute or convalescent COVID-19. The CDR3 DNA reads as TGTGCCAGCAGTTACACAGGGGCCCTCGCCTCTGGAAACACCATATATTTT. Residues: CASSYTGALASGNTIYF.